The rows below give T cell receptor beta chains drawn from one sample of a study of lymphopenia after photon versus proton radiotherapy. Generated by immunoSEQ multiplex PCR, the TCRdb table keeps only in-frame clones and is missing some. The sample holds tens of thousands of clones; roughly nine tenths are singletons and the top ten take about 0.81%. The starting material was peripheral blood, obtained from a patient treated with photon-based radiotherapy. The receptor set was obtained from a woman between 45 and 65 years old with cholangiocarcinoma. Each CDR3 is given with its conserved first and last residue. The D gene is left open where the match is weak. Clone size, where shown, is once, few, many, or a class for clones that have expanded.

CASVGRSLQGRDSPLHF,TGTGCCAGTGTCGGAAGGTCCTTACAGGGAAGGGATTCACCCCTCCACTTT,TRBV19,once,.,TRBJ1-6
CASSLMYGVSYNEQFF,TGCGCCAGCAGCTTGATGTACGGGGTCTCCTACAATGAGCAGTTCTTC,TRBV5-1,.,.,TRBJ2-1
CASSIDRSVSKAFF,TGTGCCAGTAGTATAGATCGGAGTGTCAGTAAAGCTTTCTTT,TRBV19,.,.,TRBJ1-1
CASKGLAGGRGDTQYF,TGTGCCAGCAAAGGGCTAGCGGGGGGCCGGGGAGATACGCAGTATTTT,TRBV2,.,TRBD2,TRBJ2-3
CASSTGQGTGNTIYF,TGTGCCAGCAGCACGGGACAGGGAACTGGAAACACCATATATTTT,TRBV5-4,few,TRBD1,TRBJ1-3
CASRAWTGFSPLHF,TGCGCCAGCAGGGCCTGGACGGGCTTTTCACCCCTCCACTTT,TRBV5-1,.,.,TRBJ1-6
CASGDEQFF,TGTGCCAGCGGCGATGAGCAGTTCTTC,TRBV28,.,.,TRBJ2-1
CASSFSAGSYGYTF,TGTGCCAGCAGCTTCTCGGCAGGGTCCTATGGCTACACCTTC,TRBV7-2,few,.,TRBJ1-2
CASSLGPQTGYTEAFF,TGTGCCAGCAGCTTAGGGCCTCAGACAGGGTACACTGAAGCTTTCTTT,TRBV11-3,.,TRBD1,TRBJ1-1
CASRRGFLDGYTF,TGTGCCAGTCGCAGGGGGTTCTTGGATGGCTACACCTTC,TRBV19,.,TRBD1,TRBJ1-2
CASSYSDNTEAFF,TGTGCCAGCAGTTATTCGGACAACACTGAAGCTTTCTTT,TRBV6-6,.,.,TRBJ1-1
CASSLAGTSGHNEQFF,TGTGCCAGCAGCTTAGCCGGGACTAGCGGACACAATGAGCAGTTCTTC,TRBV11-2,.,TRBD2,TRBJ2-1
CASSQDRWSYGYTF,TGCGCCAGCAGCCAAGATCGGTGGAGCTATGGCTACACCTTC,TRBV4-3,.,.,TRBJ1-2
CASSEGLAGDNEQFF,TGTGCCAGCAGCGAGGGACTAGCGGGGGACAATGAGCAGTTCTTC,TRBV11-2,.,TRBD2,TRBJ2-1
CASSAAQVLEEKLFF,TGTGCCAGCAGCGCGGCCCAGGTATTAGAAGAAAAACTGTTTTTT,TRBV5-6,.,.,TRBJ1-4
CATRQVMVRTEAFF,TGTGCCACCCGACAGGTAATGGTGCGGACTGAAGCTTTCTTT,TRBV11-2,.,.,TRBJ1-1
CASSLGQQGNHGEAFF,TGTGCCAGCAGCTTAGGTCAACAGGGGAATCATGGTGAAGCTTTCTTT,TRBV7-8,.,TRBD1,TRBJ1-1
CASSPRQDQPQHF,TGTGCCAGCAGTCCCCGACAGGATCAGCCCCAGCATTTT,TRBV27,.,.,TRBJ1-5
CASSMGQGSQPQHF,TGTGCCAGTAGTATGGGGCAGGGAAGTCAGCCCCAGCATTTT,TRBV19,few,.,TRBJ1-5
CASSWVDRMNSPLHF,TGTGCCAGCAGTTGGGTCGACAGAATGAATTCACCCCTCCACTTT,TRBV27,.,.,TRBJ1-6
CASSLDGDSNQPQHF,TGTGCCAGCAGCTTGGACGGGGATAGCAATCAGCCCCAGCATTTT,TRBV5-4,few,.,TRBJ1-5
CASTIAVNTGELFF,TGTGCCAGTACGATCGCTGTGAACACCGGGGAGCTGTTTTTT,TRBV19,.,.,TRBJ2-2
CASSEQGGSNQPQHF,TGTGCCAGCAGCGAACAGGGAGGGAGCAATCAGCCCCAGCATTTT,TRBV9,.,.,TRBJ1-5